This T cell receptor beta chain emerged from a study of neurological immune-mediated disorders. The study's findings and limits: Private repertoires in all groups were suggested by the finding that expanded clones across subjects shared no CDR3 amino acid sequences. In HTLV-1-associated myelopathy, TCR clonal expansion was greatest, whereas multiple sclerosis had the least, falling below healthy controls. The phylogenetic placement of 18 of 34 multiple sclerosis patients' repertoires in one related-CDR3 cluster constitutes a possible signature.

CDR3 length: 15 residues. The V end was cut by 1 base, the J end by 4 bases, with 8 bases between. Germline assignment: CDR1 SGHVS and CDR2 FQNEAQ. The method for making cDNA was 5'RACE, and it used 10-nucleotide random UMIs. Each CDR3 protein is one row after TCRdb ran MiXCR on the 5' RACE reads. The sample gives 52,000 or so distinct CDR3 sequences, over 3.5% of which show up once; 1.9% is in the top ten. The table lists this clonotype with many counts. Its matching antigen is unknown. V usage is TRBV7-8 and J usage is TRBJ1-6; possible D gene TRBD1, 5 bases. The TCR originated in a woman between 40 and 50 years old with multiple sclerosis. Material for sequencing was CD4+ T cells from blood. The DNA for the CDR3 is TGTGCCAGCAGCTTAGAGGGACCGTATAATTCACCCCTCCACTTT. Its protein product is CASSLEGPYNSPLHF.